Many counts were recorded for the clone carrying this T cell receptor beta chain. No antigen is known for it. The length of the CDR3 is 16 residues. Germline-derived CDR1 and CDR2 are SGHTA and FQGNSA. V gave up 1 base and J gave up 2 bases; unmatched junction bases: 5. The entry originates in a study of T cell repertoires in cytomegalovirus infection. Points from the study as a whole: HLA-C-restricted TCR beta clonotypes specific for CMV led the ex vivo response. Based on cumulative public TCR beta family frequency, carriers of CMV plus the relevant HLA were identified.

TCRdb reprocessed the reads via MiXCR and lists one record per CDR3 protein. The sample records some 320,000 distinct CDR3 sequences, 9% to 9.5% being singletons. The source material was PBMCs. This TCR was sampled from a human donor in good health (CMV status not recorded). Some clones in this sample may be carry-over from other donors' samples. The rearrangement uses TRBV7-2 and TRBJ2-7; 10 bases are shared with TRBD2. Written as DNA, the CDR3 is TGTGCCAGCAGCTTAGGGGGGACTAGCGCAGCCTACGAGCAGTACTTC. As protein: CASSLGGTSAAYEQYF. Supplemented by reference TRBV7-2 and TRBJ2-7, the full variable domain reads GAGVSQSPSNKVTEKGKDVELRCDPISGHTALYWYRQSLGQGLEFLIYFQGNSAPDKSGLPSDRFSAERTGGSVSTLTIQRTQQEDSAVYLCASSLGGTSAAYEQYFGPGTRLTVT.